A selection of T cell receptor beta chains follows, all from one sample in a study of identical twins. TCRdb reprocessed the 5' RACE reads with MiXCR, giving one entry per CDR3 protein. Here the sample spans 700,000 or so distinct CDR3 sequences, more than 6.5% being singletons. These data are also associated with another study on yellow fever vaccine responses in identical twins.

Sequencing input: PBMCs. Receptors were obtained from a woman aged 18-29 years in good health. The CDR3 runs from the conserved cysteine through the conserved F or W. The order of the fields is V gene, clone size, D gene, J gene, CDR3 DNA, CDR3 protein. D genes are given only for firm matches. Rows give clone size only sometimes, using once, few, many, or a class for an expanded clone.

>TRBV2|many|NA|TRBJ2-4
TGTGCCACCGAACGGGGGTATTCAAACATTCAGTACTTC
CATERGYSNIQYF
>TRBV29-1|NA|NA|TRBJ2-3
TGCAGCGTCAAACCCGGGCCAGATACGCAGTATTTT
CSVKPGPDTQYF
>TRBV12-3/TRBV12-4|many|NA|TRBJ1-2
TGTGCCAGCAGTTTAGGAGTTTTAGGCTACACCTTC
CASSLGVLGYTF
>TRBV7-2|NA|NA|TRBJ1-2
TGTGCCAGCAGCTATACTATGGAAAGTTATGGCTACACCTTC
CASSYTMESYGYTF
>TRBV11-2|many|TRBD2|TRBJ2-1
TGTGCCAGCAGCTTAGCTCTAGCGGCCTACAATGAGCAGTTCTTC
CASSLALAAYNEQFF
>TRBV4-3|few|NA|TRBJ2-1
TGCGCCAGCAGCCCCCTCGGGACTGGTGGGAGCCAAAGATACAATGAGCAGTTCTTC
CASSPLGTGGSQRYNEQFF
>TRBV7-9|NA|TRBD1|TRBJ1-4
TGTGCCAGCAGCTTATCCCAGGGGGTCGGTGAAAAACTGTTTTTT
CASSLSQGVGEKLFF
>TRBV4-3|few|NA|TRBJ2-7
TGCGCCAGCAGCCAGTCACTAGAGTACTACGAGCAGTACTTC
CASSQSLEYYEQYF
>TRBV4-2|NA|NA|TRBJ2-7
TGTGCCAGCAGCCAAGAGGTCGCAGACTACGAGCAGTACTTC
CASSQEVADYEQYF
>TRBV12-3/TRBV12-4|few|NA|TRBJ2-2
TGTGCCAGCAGTTTGTTGGACCCCCGGACCGGGGAGCTGTTTTTT
CASSLLDPRTGELFF
>TRBV11-2|few|NA|TRBJ2-7
TGTGCCAGCAGACTCGGACTCCTTGCCTACGAGCAGTACTTC
CASRLGLLAYEQYF
>TRBV20-1|many|TRBD2|TRBJ2-1
TGCAGTGCTAGCACTAGCGGGGGGCCATACAATGAGCAGTTCTTC
CSASTSGGPYNEQFF
>TRBV11-1|once|NA|TRBJ2-3
TGTGCCAGCAGCTCCGGCAGGGGAGGTACGCAGTATTTT
CASSSGRGGTQYF
>TRBV20-1|NA|TRBD1|TRBJ2-2
TGCAGTGCTAGAGATCGCCGGACAGGGACGGGGACCGGGGAGCTGTTTTTT
CSARDRRTGTGTGELFF
>TRBV7-2|many|TRBD1|TRBJ2-7
TGTGCCACATCCAGGGACAGGGGGAGGATCTACGAGCAGTACTTC
CATSRDRGRIYEQYF
>TRBV28|NA|TRBD2|TRBJ2-7
TGTGCACACAGGCAGGGACTAGCCTACGAGCAGTACTTC
CAHRQGLAYEQYF
>TRBV3-1|few|TRBD1|TRBJ1-4
TGTGCCAGCAGCAAAAGGGGGACAGCAAATGAAAAACTGTTTTTT
CASSKRGTANEKLFF
>TRBV19|NA|NA|TRBJ1-6
TGTGCCAGTAGACCGGGGAAGATCGGTTCACCCCTCCACTTT
CASRPGKIGSPLHF
>TRBV9|few|NA|TRBJ2-3
TGTGCCAGCAGCGTATCTTCAACGGGCAACCGCCAAGATACGCAGTATTTT
CASSVSSTGNRQDTQYF
>TRBV6-2/TRBV6-3|many|TRBD1|TRBJ1-2
TGTGCCAGCAGCTCCACGACAGGGCGAGGCTACACCTTC
CASSSTTGRGYTF
>TRBV10-3|few|NA|TRBJ2-1
TGTGCCATCCGGGACTTAAGCTCCTACAATGAGCAGTTCTTC
CAIRDLSSYNEQFF
>TRBV28|NA|NA|TRBJ2-5
TGTGCCAGCAGTTTTGTTGGGGTGAGGGAGACCCAGTACTTC
CASSFVGVRETQYF
>TRBV5-1|many|NA|TRBJ2-2
TGCGCCAGCAGCTTGGTTACGGCGAACACCGGGGAGCTGTTTTTT
CASSLVTANTGELFF
>TRBV20-1|NA|NA|TRBJ2-3
TGCAGTGCTAGCCTTGGAGGAGGTACGCAGTATTTT
CSASLGGGTQYF
>TRBV20-1|NA|NA|TRBJ2-6
TGCAGTGCTAGAGCAGGGGCTGGGGCCAACGTCCTGACTTTC
CSARAGAGANVLTF
>TRBV5-1|NA|TRBD2|TRBJ2-2
TGCGCCAGCAGCTGGAGCGGGGGTACGGCCGGGGAGCTGTTTTTT
CASSWSGGTAGELFF
>TRBV28|NA|TRBD1|TRBJ2-5
TGTGCCAGCAGTCGAACAGGGGCGACCGAGACCCAGTACTTC
CASSRTGATETQYF
>TRBV12-3/TRBV12-4|many|NA|TRBJ2-1
TGTGCCAGCAGTTTTCGTCTGGGGGACAATGAGCAGTTCTTC
CASSFRLGDNEQFF
>TRBV20-1|NA|NA|TRBJ2-1
TGCAGTGCTAGAGATTTGGCGGGAAACTCCTACAATGAGCAGTTCTTC
CSARDLAGNSYNEQFF
>TRBV5-6|NA|TRBD2|TRBJ2-5
TGTGCCAGCAGCCGGATTGGGGTGTCGGGGGGAACGGAGACCCAGTACTTC
CASSRIGVSGGTETQYF
>TRBV4-3|many|NA|TRBJ2-4
TGCGCCAGCAGCCAAGATAGGCTAGCCAAAAACATTCAGTACTTC
CASSQDRLAKNIQYF
>TRBV19|few|NA|TRBJ1-5
TGTGCCAGTAGTCCCCTTCTGAGGACCAATCAGCCCCAGCATTTT
CASSPLLRTNQPQHF
>TRBV7-2|NA|NA|TRBJ2-7
TGTGCCAGCAGCTTAGGGCGGGGCTTAACCTACGAGCAGTACTTC
CASSLGRGLTYEQYF
>TRBV29-1|few|NA|TRBJ2-1
TGCAGCGTTGAATTGAATGAGCAGTTCTTC
CSVELNEQFF
>TRBV7-2|many|NA|TRBJ2-2
TGTGCCAGACGGACGGCGAACACCGGGGAGCTGTTTTTT
CARRTANTGELFF
>TRBV5-1|NA|TRBD1|TRBJ2-2
TGCGCCAGCACCACCGGGACAGGGCCTCCCGCCGGGGAGCTGTTTTTT
CASTTGTGPPAGELFF
>TRBV4-2|few|NA|TRBJ2-6
TGTGCCAGCAGCCAAGATAACAGGGAGTCAACTGGGGCCAACGTCCTGACTTTC
CASSQDNRESTGANVLTF
>TRBV7-2|few|TRBD2|TRBJ2-7
TGTGCCAGCAGCTTAGCACTAGCGGGGGGGCGTCTTTCCTACGAGCAGTACTTC
CASSLALAGGRLSYEQYF
>TRBV20-1|few|NA|TRBJ2-3
TGCAGTGCTAGAGATCCCCGGACAGAGGAAGATACGCAGTATTTT
CSARDPRTEEDTQYF
>TRBV29-1|few|TRBD1|TRBJ2-5
TGCAGCGTTGAGCGGACAGGGGGCCAAGAGACCCAGTACTTC
CSVERTGGQETQYF
>TRBV28|NA|NA|TRBJ2-7
TGTGCCAGCAGTTTATTGAGCAGGTACGAGCAGTACTTC
CASSLLSRYEQYF
>TRBV6-2/TRBV6-3|few|NA|TRBJ2-7
TGTGCCAGCAGTTACGAAGGTCTCACGACCTACGAGCAGTACTTC
CASSYEGLTTYEQYF
>TRBV28|NA|NA|TRBJ2-3
TGTGCCAGCATGTCGGGGACATTGAGTTCAGATACGCAGTATTTT
CASMSGTLSSDTQYF
>TRBV6-2/TRBV6-3|NA|NA|TRBJ2-5
TGTGCCACCCGCCGGGGAGGCGGAGAGACCCAGTACTTC
CATRRGGGETQYF
>TRBV29-1|many|NA|TRBJ2-7
TGCAGCGTTGAAGTCTGGGCAGCCGGATACGAGCAGTACTTC
CSVEVWAAGYEQYF
>TRBV11-3|NA|TRBD1|TRBJ2-3
TGTGCCAGCAGCCCTGGACAGGGACTGGCCACAGATACGCAGTATTTT
CASSPGQGLATDTQYF
>TRBV4-2|NA|TRBD2|TRBJ2-1
TGTGCCAGCAGCCAGGATCTAGCGGGGGGGGGTGAGCAGTTCTTC
CASSQDLAGGGEQFF
>TRBV6-5|many|NA|TRBJ2-2
TGTGCCAGCAGTTACCTGAGCGCACCCACCGGGGAGCTGTTTTTT
CASSYLSAPTGELFF
>TRBV20-1|NA|NA|TRBJ1-2
TGCAGTGCCGGGGACAAAACTTATGGCTACACCTTC
CSAGDKTYGYTF
>TRBV6-2/TRBV6-3|NA|NA|TRBJ2-1
TGTGCCAGCAGCCCCCAGGGAGACTTCTACAATGAGCAGTTCTTC
CASSPQGDFYNEQFF
>TRBV3-1|few|NA|TRBJ1-1
TGTGCCAGCAGCCAAGCCAAGCGGATAGGTGAAGCTTTCTTT
CASSQAKRIGEAFF
>TRBV5-1|many|TRBD1|TRBJ2-6
TGCGCCAGCAGCACACGACAGGGGTCTGGGGCCAACGTCCTGACTTTC
CASSTRQGSGANVLTF